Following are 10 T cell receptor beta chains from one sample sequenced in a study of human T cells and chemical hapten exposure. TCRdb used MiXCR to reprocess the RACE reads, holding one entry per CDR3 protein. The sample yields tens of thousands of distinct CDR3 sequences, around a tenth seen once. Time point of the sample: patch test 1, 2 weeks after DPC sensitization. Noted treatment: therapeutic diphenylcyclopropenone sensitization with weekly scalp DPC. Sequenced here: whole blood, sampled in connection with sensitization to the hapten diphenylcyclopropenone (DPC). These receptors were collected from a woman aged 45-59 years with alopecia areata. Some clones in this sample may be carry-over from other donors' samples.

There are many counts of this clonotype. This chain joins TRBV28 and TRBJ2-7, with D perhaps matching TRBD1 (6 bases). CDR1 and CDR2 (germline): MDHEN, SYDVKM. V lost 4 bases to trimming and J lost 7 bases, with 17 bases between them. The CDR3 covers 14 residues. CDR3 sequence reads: CASSSTGSPREQYF. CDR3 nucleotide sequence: TGTGCCAGCAGTTCCACAGGGAGCCCACGGGAGCAGTACTTC.

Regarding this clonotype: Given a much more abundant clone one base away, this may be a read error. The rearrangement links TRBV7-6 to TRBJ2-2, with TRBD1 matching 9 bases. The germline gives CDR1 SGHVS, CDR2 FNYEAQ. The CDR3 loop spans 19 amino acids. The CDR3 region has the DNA TGTGCCGGCAGCTTCCCGGGACAGGGAGGCCTCGCGAACACCGGGGAGCTGTTTTTT. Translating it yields CAGSFPGQGGLANTGELFF.

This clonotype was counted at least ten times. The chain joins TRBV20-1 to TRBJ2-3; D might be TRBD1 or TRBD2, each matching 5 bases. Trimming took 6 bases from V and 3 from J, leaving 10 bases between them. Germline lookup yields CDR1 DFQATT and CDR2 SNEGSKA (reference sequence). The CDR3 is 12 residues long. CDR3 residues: CSAPGRTDTQYF. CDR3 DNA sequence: TGCAGTGCCCCGGGACGAACAGATACGCAGTATTTT.

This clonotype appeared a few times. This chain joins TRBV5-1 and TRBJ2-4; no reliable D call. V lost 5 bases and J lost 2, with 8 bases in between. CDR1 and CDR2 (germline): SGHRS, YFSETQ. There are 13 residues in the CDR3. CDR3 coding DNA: TGCGCCAGCAGACCTGACACCAAAAACATTCAGTACTTC. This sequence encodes CASRPDTKNIQYF.

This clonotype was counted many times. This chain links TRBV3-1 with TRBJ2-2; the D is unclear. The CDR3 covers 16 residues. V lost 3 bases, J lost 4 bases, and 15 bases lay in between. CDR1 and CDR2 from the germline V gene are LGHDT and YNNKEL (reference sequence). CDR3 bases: TGTGCCAGCAGCCAGCCCGGGCCCTCGGGCACCGGGGAGCTGTTTTTT. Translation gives CASSQPGPSGTGELFF.

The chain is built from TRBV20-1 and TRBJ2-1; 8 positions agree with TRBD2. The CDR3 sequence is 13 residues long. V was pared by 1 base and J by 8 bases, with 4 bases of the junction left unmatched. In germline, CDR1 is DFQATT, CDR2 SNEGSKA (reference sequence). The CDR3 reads CSARAGGPYEQFF. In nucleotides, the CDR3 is TGCAGTGCTAGAGCGGGAGGGCCCTATGAGCAGTTCTTC.

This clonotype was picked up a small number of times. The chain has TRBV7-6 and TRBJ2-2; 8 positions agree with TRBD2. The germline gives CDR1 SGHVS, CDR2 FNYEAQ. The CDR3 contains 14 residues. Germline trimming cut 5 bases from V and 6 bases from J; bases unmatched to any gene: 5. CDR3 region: CASSLSGTSGELFF. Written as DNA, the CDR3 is TGTGCCAGCAGCCTTAGCGGGACTTCCGGGGAGCTGTTTTTT.

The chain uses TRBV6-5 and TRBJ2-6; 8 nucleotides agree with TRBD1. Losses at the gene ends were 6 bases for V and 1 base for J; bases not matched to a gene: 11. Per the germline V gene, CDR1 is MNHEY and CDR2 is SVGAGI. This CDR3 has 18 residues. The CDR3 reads CASRGDRKGKSGANVLTF. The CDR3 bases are TGTGCCAGCAGAGGGGACAGGAAGGGTAAATCTGGGGCCAACGTCCTGACTTTC.

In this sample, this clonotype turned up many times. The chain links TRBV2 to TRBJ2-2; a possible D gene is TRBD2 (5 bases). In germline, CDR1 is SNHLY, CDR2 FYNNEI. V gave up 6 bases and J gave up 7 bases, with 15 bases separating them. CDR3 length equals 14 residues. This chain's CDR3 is CASRHNPSLGELFF. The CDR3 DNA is TGTGCCAGCAGACACAACCCTAGCCTCGGGGAGCTGTTTTTT.

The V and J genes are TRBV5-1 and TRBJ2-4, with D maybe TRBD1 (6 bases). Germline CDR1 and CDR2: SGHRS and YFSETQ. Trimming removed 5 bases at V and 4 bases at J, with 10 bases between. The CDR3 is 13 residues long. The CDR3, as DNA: TGCGCCAGCAGTATGGACAGTAAAAACATTCAGTACTTC. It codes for CASSMDSKNIQYF.